The T cell receptor (beta chain) under discussion was sequenced for a study of T cell repertoires in cytomegalovirus infection (dated by TCRdb to the late 2010s). Turning to the overall study: Recently identified HLA-C-restricted CMV epitopes, whose presentation resists viral immunomodulation, were targeted by peptide stimulations together with well-studied HLA-B-restricted epitopes. The HLA type of each donor mattered for the analysis, because public TCR beta signatures pointed to carriage of CMV infection along with the matching HLA type.

V loses 2 bases of germline sequence and J loses 0 bases, and the interval between the two ends is 10 bases. The CDR3 runs 16 amino acids, cysteine and phenylalanine included. The CDR3 DNA has 48 bases and is translated from base 1. Taken from the germline V gene, the CDR1 and CDR2 loops are KGHSH and LQKENI. What the study reported, not specific to this receptor: Cumulative frequency of public TCR beta family members discriminated carriers of CMV infection plus the relevant HLA type in this cohort and an independent roughly 330-donor cohort. In the ex vivo response, HLA-C-restricted CMV-specific TCR beta clonotypes were dominant, and in two of eight donors the single most frequent clonotype came from this HLA-C-restricted group.

In this sample, this clonotype turned up a few times. What antigen it recognizes has not been identified. Base qualities are not provided; no much larger clone lies one nucleotide away. Reading the label with the study, this specimen's treatment or condition is: in vitro stimulation with specific CMV peptide epitopes to enrich CMV-specific T cells. The data were produced on an Illumina HiSeq 1500. TCRdb took the public reads, trimmed them with fastp at Q25, ran MiXCR for clone calling and kept in-frame beta chains. Rows are unified per CDR3 protein, each entry keeping the most common DNA and genes. For this sample there are about 770,000 distinct CDR3 sequences; 25% to 35% appear just once. The ten most abundant clones make up around 13% of the sample.

This receptor chain uses TRBV18 and TRBJ2-2, and TRBD1 may be the D gene, going by 7 matching bases. The sequence derives from a human donor in good health (CMV status not recorded). Some clones in this sample may be carry-over from other donors' samples. The specimen comprised cultured CD8+ T cells from PBMCs, sampled from culture after CMV antigen stimulation. The DNA is TGTGCCAGCTCACCAGACAGGGAGGCGAACACCGGGGAGCTGTTTTTT. Its protein reads: CASSPDREANTGELFF.